The 29 T cell receptor beta chains reported below all come from one sample, sequenced in a study of cytomegalovirus exposure and HLA in healthy donors. PCR employed 60 Vbeta and 13 Jbeta primers. The assay was immunoSEQ multiplex PCR, and TCRdb's table has in-frame clones only and misses some. The sample carries 110,000 to 150,000 clones, over 70% recorded once. Sequences were obtained from PBMCs. The receptor source for this set is a man aged 40-50 years in good health and CMV-seronegative.

This sequence joins TRBV5-6 and TRBJ1-1; tentatively, D is TRBD1 (6 bases). V lost 2 bases and J 3 bases, leaving 11 bases between the germline ends. The CDR3 is 14 residues long. The germline V gene has CDR1 SGHDT and CDR2 YYEEEE. CDR3 nucleotide sequence: TGTGCCAGCAGCTTCCAGGGGTGGGACACTGAAGCTTTCTTT. Translating gives CASSFQGWDTEAFF.

V is TRBV27 and J is TRBJ2-1; 7 bases agree with TRBD2. The CDR3 covers 16 residues. With 2 bases clipped from V and 2 bases from J, the junction kept 6 bases outside the gene matches. Germline-derived CDR1 and CDR2 are MNHEY and SMNVEV (reference sequence). CDR3 residues: CASSLVAGDAYNEQFF. CDR3 coding DNA: TGTGCCAGCAGTTTAGTGGCGGGAGACGCCTACAATGAGCAGTTCTTC.

The V gene is TRBV28, the J gene TRBJ2-7; 8 positions match TRBD1. CDR3 length equals 16 residues. After removal of 1 base from V and 6 bases from J, the junction contained 11 bases not matched to a gene. Germline assignment: CDR1 MDHEN and CDR2 SYDVKM. In nucleotides, the CDR3 is TGTGCCAGCAGTTTATTTTTCCGGACAGGGATTGTCGAGCAGTACTTC. Translating gives CASSLFFRTGIVEQYF.

The CDR3 sequence is CASSEQAITNYGYTF. The DNA for the CDR3 is TGTGCCAGCAGCGAACAGGCTATAACTAACTATGGCTACACCTTC. The chain has TRBV9 and TRBJ1-2; possibly TRBD1 for D (5 bases). The CDR3 is 15 residues long. V dropped 3 bases and J dropped 0 bases, with 12 bases sitting between them. The germline V gene encodes CDR1 SGDLS and CDR2 YYNGEE.

The rearrangement uses TRBV23-1 and TRBJ1-1; tentatively, D is TRBD1 (5 bases). TRBV23-1 is treated as an ORF (open reading frame) with a function not yet certain. This CDR3 comprises 12 residues. V was cut by 4 bases and J by 4 bases, with 7 bases left in between. The CDR3 sequence is CASSPGGTEAFF. CDR3 nucleotide sequence: TGCGCCAGCAGTCCCGGGGGCACTGAAGCTTTCTTT.

Note on this clone: The junction does not match germline at one end; this may be a read error. The chain couples TRBV6-5 to TRBJ2-3; 10 bases line up with TRBD1. The CDR3 is 15 amino acids. Per germline, CDR1 MNHEY and CDR2 SVGAGI. CDR3: CASRETGGRGDRQYF. In nucleotides, the CDR3 is TGTGCCAGCAGGGAGACAGGGGGCAGGGGAGATAGGCAGTATTTT.

This clone was observed a handful of times. This sequence joins TRBV5-1 and TRBJ1-1, with D perhaps TRBD1 (5 bases). The CDR3 totals 16 residues. CDR1 and CDR2 from the germline V gene are SGHRS and YFSETQ. The V end lost 0 bases, the J end lost 0 bases, and 12 bases lay between the germline ends. The CDR3 nucleotides read TGCGCCAGCAGCTTGGCCGGGGGTAGGATGAACACTGAAGCTTTCTTT. It yields the protein CASSLAGGRMNTEAFF.

Worth noting for this clone: Germline and junction disagree at one end, which may indicate a read error. The same CDR3 is also encoded by other DNA sequences in this sample. V is TRBV2 and J is TRBJ1-1; TRBD1 might be the D (6 bases). The CDR3 is made up of 13 amino acids. CDR1 is SNHLY, CDR2 FYNNEI, per germline. DNA of the CDR3: TGTGCCAGCAGTGAGCGACAGGCGACTGAGGCTTTCTTT. Translating gives CASSERQATEAFF.

Only a few counts were recorded for this clone. The chain is built from TRBV7-9 and TRBJ2-7; 9 bases are shared with TRBD1. Germline CDR1 is SEHNR and CDR2 is FQNEAQ (reference sequence). With V trimmed by 1 base and J by 3 bases, 4 bases remained unmatched. The CDR3 extends over 15 amino acids. CDR3: CASSLDGTGRYEQYF. In DNA form, the CDR3 reads TGTGCCAGCAGCTTAGATGGGACAGGGCGCTACGAGCAGTACTTC.

This chain joins TRBV5-4 and TRBJ1-2; D is uncertain. The V end lost 0 bases, the J end lost 4 bases, and 13 bases lay between the germline ends. The germline V gene has CDR1 SGHNT and CDR2 YYREEE (reference sequence). The CDR3 is made up of 15 amino acids. The DNA for the CDR3 is TGTGCCAGCAGCTTGGACAACAGAAACTTCTATGGCTACACCTTC. Residues: CASSLDNRNFYGYTF.

In its sample, this clone was seen once. The V call is TRBV18, the J call TRBJ1-6; D is perhaps TRBD1 (6 bases). The CDR3 is 13 residues long. Trimming shortened V by 6 bases and J by 9 bases, and 12 bases separated the two germline ends. CDR1 KGHSH and CDR2 LQKENI come from the germline V gene. DNA for the CDR3: TGTGCCAGCTCCCAAAAACAGGGTTCACCCCTCCACTTT. It codes for CASSQKQGSPLHF.

V and J are TRBV15 and TRBJ1-5; D possibly corresponds to TRBD1 (5 bases). The CDR3 sequence is 17 residues long. The V and J ends lost 4 bases and 0 bases respectively, with 16 bases between them. Germline lookup yields CDR1 LNHNV and CDR2 YYDKDF (reference sequence). This CDR3 reads CATSTDSKAYSNQPQHF. CDR3 bases: TGTGCCACCAGCACCGACAGCAAGGCGTATAGCAATCAGCCCCAGCATTTT.

The chain joins TRBV5-1 to TRBJ1-5, with 8 bases matching TRBD1. Germline V gives CDR1 SGHRS, CDR2 YFSETQ. The V segment lost 6 bases and the J segment 4 bases; nucleotides outside the gene matches: 6. The CDR3 length is 14 residues. CDR3 sequence: CASNRTGLNQPQHF. DNA for the CDR3: TGCGCCAGCAACCGGACAGGGTTGAATCAGCCCCAGCATTTT.

This clone was counted a single time. The chain is built from TRBV7-9 and TRBJ1-2; the match to TRBD1 covers 10 bases. The CDR3 contains 16 residues. The V gene's germline CDR1 is SEHNR and CDR2 FQNEAQ (reference sequence). V lost 3 bases and J lost 6; bases outside the gene matches: 10. The CDR3 DNA reads TGTGCCAGCAGCTTGGGAGGGACAGGGGTAAGGGATGGCTACACCTTC. As protein: CASSLGGTGVRDGYTF.

Regarding this clone: The germline gene is not matched at one end of the junction; a read error may be the cause. Different DNA sequences within this sample yield the same CDR3. This chain connects TRBV5-6 to TRBJ1-6, with 9 bases matching TRBD1. CDR1 and CDR2 from the germline V gene are SGHDT and YYEEEE. The CDR3 spans 18 residues. The DNA for the CDR3 is TGTGCCAGCAGTCTTGACAGGGGGATGTTCTCCTATAATTCCCCCCTCCACTTT. It translates to CASSLDRGMFSYNSPLHF. Full variable domain (missing parts from reference TRBV5-6 and TRBJ1-6): DAGVTQSPTHLIKTRGQQVTLRCSPKSGHDTVSWYQQALGQGPQFIFQYYEEEERQRGNFPDRFSGHQFPNYSSELNVNALLLGDSALYLCASSLDRGMFSYNSPLHFGNGTRLTVT.

J is TRBJ2-7 and V is TRBV4-3; TRBD2 matches at 7 bases. V trimming: 0 bases; J trimming: 3 bases; junction bases outside the gene matches: 5. CDR3 length equals 15 residues. Germline CDR1 and CDR2: LGHNA and YSLEER. DNA for the CDR3: TGCGCCAGCAGCCAAGACCAGGGCGGGGGCTACGAGCAGTACTTC. It codes for CASSQDQGGGYEQYF.

The chain couples TRBV4-1 to TRBJ1-2; a possible D gene is TRBD1 (6 bases). Germline lookup yields CDR1 MGHRA and CDR2 YSYEKL. The CDR3 extends over 13 amino acids. Trimming removed 4 bases at V and 6 bases at J, with 12 bases between. The CDR3 reads CASSPRGSDGYTF. CDR3 DNA: TGCGCCAGCAGCCCCAGGGGATCGGATGGCTACACCTTC.

The chain links TRBV5-4 to TRBJ2-1; TRBD1 might be the D (5 bases). Germline CDR1 reads SGHNT; CDR2 reads YYREEE (reference sequence). V was clipped by 3 bases and J by 9 bases, with 16 bases between them. The CDR3 runs to 14 residues. CDR3 coding DNA: TGTGCCAGCAGCTCGACAGATAATATACCTGAGCAGTTCTTC. It encodes CASSSTDNIPEQFF.

J is TRBJ1-1 and V is TRBV6-4, with 9 bases matching TRBD1. The length of the CDR3 is 16 residues. The V gene end was trimmed by 2 bases and the J gene end by 11 bases; junction bases not matched to a gene: 15. The germline V gene encodes CDR1 MRHNA and CDR2 SNTAGT. In DNA, the CDR3 is TGTGCCAGCAGTGACGCCTCCGGGACAGGGATAAGTGGGGCTTTCTTT. The encoded protein is CASSDASGTGISGAFF.

The rearrangement links TRBV18 to TRBJ2-5, with D possibly TRBD2 on 5 matching bases. The CDR3 loop spans 13 amino acids. Trimming pared 3 bases from V and 2 bases from J, leaving 7 bases between. Germline CDR1 reads KGHSH; CDR2 reads LQKENI. The CDR3 DNA reads as TGTGCCAGCTCACCGGGAGAACAAGAGACCCAGTACTTC. This translates into CASSPGEQETQYF.

V is TRBV4-3 and J is TRBJ2-7, with TRBD1 matching 7 bases. The CDR3 has 15 residues. Germline CDR1 and CDR2: LGHNA and YSLEER. V lost 1 base, J lost 2 bases, and 5 bases stayed unmatched. The CDR3, as DNA: TGCGCCAGCAGCCAAGCGGGCCAGGGGGCCTACGAGCAGTACTTC. As protein: CASSQAGQGAYEQYF.

The rearrangement uses TRBV27 and TRBJ1-5; D gene ambiguous. The V end was cut by 2 bases, the J end by 2 bases, with 10 bases between. Germline lookup yields CDR1 MNHEY and CDR2 SMNVEV (reference sequence). The CDR3 spans 15 residues. The CDR3 DNA is TGTGCCAGCAGTTTAGAGGCTCGAGGCAATCAGCCCCAGCATTTT. This codes for CASSLEARGNQPQHF.

The chain combines TRBV29-1 with TRBJ1-2; TRBD1 matches at 8 bases. The CDR3 is 14 amino acids. Germline assignment: CDR1 SQVTM and CDR2 ANQGSEA. The V and J ends lost 6 bases and 5 bases, in that order; junction bases with no gene match: 11. CDR3 region: CSVGETGEGYGYTF. CDR3 DNA sequence: TGCAGCGTCGGTGAGACAGGGGAAGGGTATGGCTACACCTTC.

The chain uses TRBV18 and TRBJ1-6; D remains ambiguous. The CDR3 covers 16 residues. The V end lost 3 bases, the J end lost 6 bases, and 15 bases lay between the germline ends. Per the germline V gene, CDR1 is KGHSH and CDR2 is LQKENI. The CDR3 sequence is CASSPNTGRRNSPLHF. For the CDR3, the DNA is TGTGCCAGCTCACCGAATACGGGAAGGCGTAATTCACCCCTCCACTTT. The variable domain in full, with the rest retrieved from reference TRBV18 and TRBJ1-6, is NAGVMQNPRHLVRRRGQEARLRCSPMKGHSHVYWYRQLPEEGLKFMVYLQKENIIDESGMPKERFSAEFPKEGPSILRIQQVVRGDSAAYFCASSPNTGRRNSPLHFGNGTRLTVT.

This clone turned up a few times. The J gene is TRBJ1-6, the V gene TRBV18; weak D call: TRBD1 (6 bases). Looked up from germline, CDR1 is KGHSH and CDR2 is LQKENI. The CDR3 is 17 residues long. The V and J ends lost 3 bases and 9 bases respectively, with 21 bases between them. CDR3 nucleotides: TGTGCCAGCTCACCCCGCGGGGGGGGCGGGAGTTCTTCACCCCTCCACTTT. Translation gives CASSPRGGGGSSSPLHF. Full variable domain (missing parts from reference TRBV18 and TRBJ1-6): NAGVMQNPRHLVRRRGQEARLRCSPMKGHSHVYWYRQLPEEGLKFMVYLQKENIIDESGMPKERFSAEFPKEGPSILRIQQVVRGDSAAYFCASSPRGGGGSSSPLHFGNGTRLTVT.

Points on this clone: This CDR3 is also generated by other DNA sequences in the sample. The V gene is TRBV30, the J gene TRBJ1-5; D ambiguous. The CDR3 runs to 15 residues. Trimming removed 3 bases at V and 0 bases at J, with 12 bases between. The germline gives CDR1 GTSNPN, CDR2 SVGIG (reference sequence). The CDR3 nucleotides read TGTGCCTGGAGCGCCGGGATTAATAGCAATCAGCCCCAGCATTTT. It specifies CAWSAGINSNQPQHF.

This clone occurred once. The chain couples TRBV4-3 to TRBJ1-1; possible D gene TRBD1, 6 bases. The germline V gene has CDR1 LGHNA and CDR2 YSLEER. The CDR3 covers 17 residues. Trimming cost V 3 bases and J 0 bases, with 17 bases left between them. CDR3: CASSQNYRVQMNTEAFF. CDR3 nucleotide sequence: TGCGCCAGCAGCCAGAATTACAGGGTGCAAATGAACACTGAAGCTTTCTTT.

The chain joins TRBV14 to TRBJ1-1, with TRBD1 identical over 9 bases. Germline V lookup: CDR1 SGHDN, CDR2 FVKESK. CDR3 length: 16 residues. V lost 0 bases and J lost 1; bases outside the gene matches: 3. The CDR3, as DNA: TGTGCCAGCAGCCAAGATTTGGGACAGGGGAACACTGAAGCTTTCTTT. Residues: CASSQDLGQGNTEAFF.

The CDR3, as DNA: TGCACCTTCGACAGGGCCTATGGCTACACCTTC. It translates to CTFDRAYGYTF. This chain joins TRBV29-1 and TRBJ1-2, with TRBD1 matching over 7 bases. Germline V lookup: CDR1 SQVTM, CDR2 ANQGSEA. The CDR3 runs to 11 residues. Full variable domain (missing parts from reference TRBV29-1 and TRBJ1-2): SAVISQKPSRDICQRGTSLTIQCQVDSQVTMMFWYRQQPGQSLTLIATANQGSEATYESGFVIDKFPISRPNLTFSTLTVSNMSPEDSSIYLCTFDRAYGYTFGSGTRLTVV.